These T cell receptor beta chains were read from a single sample in a study of molecular identifiers for immune sequencing clone quantification. TCRdb processed the PCR reads anew with MiXCR; each CDR3 protein has one entry. The sample holds about 640,000 distinct CDR3 sequences; less than 20% are singletons and the top ten take 0.85% to 0.9%. Sequenced sample: naive CD8+ T cells from blood, with Jurkat cell RNA spiked in. The origin of the receptors is a human donor in good health. Some libraries in this study had Jurkat cell RNA spiked in. The CDR3 runs from the conserved cysteine through the conserved F or W. D genes are given only for firm matches. Some rows mark clone size as missing; the rest say once, few, many or name a class of expanded clone.

v_gene: TRBV20-1; d_gene: TRBD2; abundance: many; j_gene: TRBJ2-7; CDR3aa: CSARDWSGGHPYEQYF; CDR3nt: TGCAGTGCTAGAGATTGGAGCGGGGGGCACCCTTACGAGCAGTACTTC
v_gene: TRBV6-1; d_gene: NA; abundance: many; j_gene: TRBJ2-2; CDR3aa: CATPAWENTGELFF; CDR3nt: TGTGCCACCCCTGCGTGGGAAAACACCGGGGAGCTGTTTTTT
v_gene: TRBV12-3/TRBV12-4; d_gene: NA; abundance: many; j_gene: TRBJ2-1; CDR3aa: CASSLGPIPDNEQFF; CDR3nt: TGTGCCAGCAGTTTGGGACCGATACCCGACAATGAGCAGTTCTTC
v_gene: TRBV28; d_gene: NA; abundance: NA; j_gene: TRBJ1-2; CDR3aa: CASSTERVAVDYGYTF; CDR3nt: TGTGCCAGCAGCACAGAGAGGGTGGCAGTTGACTATGGCTACACCTTC
v_gene: TRBV6-2/TRBV6-3; d_gene: NA; abundance: NA; j_gene: TRBJ2-3; CDR3aa: CASSTNLDSPGALGSDTQYF; CDR3nt: TGTGCCAGCAGTACCAACCTGGACAGTCCGGGGGCACTTGGCTCAGATACGCAGTATTTT
v_gene: TRBV5-8; d_gene: NA; abundance: many; j_gene: TRBJ2-7; CDR3aa: CASSPDSLREQYF; CDR3nt: TGTGCCAGCAGCCCGGACAGCTTACGTGAGCAGTACTTC
v_gene: TRBV4-3; d_gene: TRBD1; abundance: many; j_gene: TRBJ2-7; CDR3aa: CASSQDRPGQGSYEQYF; CDR3nt: TGCGCCAGCAGCCAAGATCGTCCCGGACAGGGAAGCTACGAGCAGTACTTC
v_gene: TRBV30; d_gene: NA; abundance: few; j_gene: TRBJ2-7; CDR3aa: CAWGQVTHEQYF; CDR3nt: TGTGCCTGGGGCCAGGTCACCCACGAGCAGTACTTC
v_gene: TRBV28; d_gene: NA; abundance: many; j_gene: TRBJ1-3; CDR3aa: CASSLFSRGAGNTIYF; CDR3nt: TGTGCCAGCAGTTTATTTAGCAGGGGAGCTGGAAACACCATATATTTT
v_gene: TRBV7-9; d_gene: NA; abundance: many; j_gene: TRBJ1-2; CDR3aa: CASSPLARDHTF; CDR3nt: TGTGCCAGCAGTCCATTAGCGCGGGATCACACCTTC
v_gene: TRBV4-3; d_gene: NA; abundance: many; j_gene: TRBJ2-1; CDR3aa: CASSQDHRRTYNEQFF; CDR3nt: TGCGCCAGCAGCCAAGATCACAGACGGACCTACAATGAGCAGTTCTTC
v_gene: TRBV27; d_gene: NA; abundance: many; j_gene: TRBJ2-1; CDR3aa: CASSSTGFLVTGDEQFF; CDR3nt: TGTGCCAGCAGTTCCACAGGGTTTCTGGTCACTGGCGATGAGCAGTTCTTC
v_gene: TRBV27; d_gene: NA; abundance: many; j_gene: TRBJ2-6; CDR3aa: CASSLRGAGANVLTF; CDR3nt: TGTGCCAGCAGCCTCAGGGGAGCTGGGGCCAACGTCCTGACTTTC
v_gene: TRBV29-1; d_gene: NA; abundance: NA; j_gene: TRBJ2-1; CDR3aa: CSVPGGVF; CDR3nt: TGCAGCGTTCCCGGCGGGGTCTTC
v_gene: TRBV5-6; d_gene: NA; abundance: many; j_gene: TRBJ2-4; CDR3aa: CASSLADLGAKNIQYF; CDR3nt: TGTGCCAGCAGCTTGGCAGACTTAGGGGCCAAAAACATTCAGTACTTC
v_gene: TRBV6-5; d_gene: NA; abundance: many; j_gene: TRBJ1-4; CDR3aa: CASRGNSNEKLFF; CDR3nt: TGTGCCAGCAGGGGGAATTCTAATGAAAAACTGTTTTTT
v_gene: TRBV18; d_gene: NA; abundance: NA; j_gene: TRBJ2-7; CDR3aa: CASSPEDTYEQYF; CDR3nt: TGTGCCAGCTCACCCGAGGATACCTACGAGCAGTACTTC
v_gene: TRBV6-5; d_gene: NA; abundance: many; j_gene: TRBJ1-5; CDR3aa: CASLPSQASNQPQHF; CDR3nt: TGTGCCAGCCTCCCGTCCCAAGCTAGCAATCAGCCCCAGCATTTT
v_gene: TRBV20-1; d_gene: NA; abundance: many; j_gene: TRBJ2-7; CDR3aa: CSACGQSKPEQYF; CDR3nt: TGCAGTGCTTGTGGGCAGTCGAAGCCCGAGCAGTACTTC
v_gene: TRBV27; d_gene: TRBD2; abundance: many; j_gene: TRBJ2-7; CDR3aa: CASRSVYGGVGVSYEQYF; CDR3nt: TGTGCCAGCAGATCAGTTTACGGGGGGGTCGGGGTCTCCTACGAGCAGTACTTC
v_gene: TRBV12-5; d_gene: NA; abundance: many; j_gene: TRBJ2-3; CDR3aa: CASGLRQSSTDTQYF; CDR3nt: TGTGCTAGTGGTTTAAGACAGTCTAGCACAGATACGCAGTATTTT
v_gene: TRBV12-3/TRBV12-4; d_gene: TRBD1; abundance: many; j_gene: TRBJ1-4; CDR3aa: CASSRQGGEKLFF; CDR3nt: TGTGCCAGCAGCAGACAGGGAGGGGAAAAACTGTTTTTT
v_gene: TRBV29-1; d_gene: NA; abundance: many; j_gene: TRBJ2-7; CDR3aa: CSVEDVLGAEQYF; CDR3nt: TGCAGCGTTGAAGATGTTCTGGGAGCCGAGCAGTACTTC
v_gene: TRBV19; d_gene: NA; abundance: NA; j_gene: TRBJ2-1; CDR3aa: CASSSGMVLPSGQFF; CDR3nt: TGTGCCAGTAGTAGCGGGATGGTGCTACCAAGTGGGCAGTTCTTC
v_gene: TRBV7-2; d_gene: NA; abundance: many; j_gene: TRBJ1-2; CDR3aa: CASSPGADYGYTF; CDR3nt: TGTGCCAGCAGCCCTGGGGCCGACTATGGCTACACCTTC
v_gene: TRBV18; d_gene: NA; abundance: many; j_gene: TRBJ1-5; CDR3aa: CASSPTEPSNQPQHF; CDR3nt: TGTGCCAGCTCACCGACAGAACCCAGCAATCAGCCCCAGCATTTT
v_gene: TRBV5-8; d_gene: NA; abundance: NA; j_gene: TRBJ2-7; CDR3aa: CASSPRWDPYEQYF; CDR3nt: TGTGCCAGCAGCCCTCGGTGGGACCCATACGAGCAGTACTTC
v_gene: TRBV2; d_gene: TRBD2; abundance: NA; j_gene: TRBJ2-5; CDR3aa: CASSGRGGRQETQYF; CDR3nt: TGTGCCAGCAGTGGACGGGGGGGCCGCCAAGAGACCCAGTACTTC
v_gene: TRBV6-2/TRBV6-3; d_gene: NA; abundance: few; j_gene: TRBJ2-7; CDR3aa: CASTFGTSGGYEQYF; CDR3nt: TGTGCCAGCACGTTCGGGACGTCTGGCGGCTACGAGCAGTACTTC
v_gene: TRBV19; d_gene: NA; abundance: NA; j_gene: TRBJ1-1; CDR3aa: CASKVVRGEAFF; CDR3nt: TGTGCCAGTAAGGTGGTGAGGGGAGAAGCTTTCTTT
v_gene: TRBV19; d_gene: TRBD2; abundance: few; j_gene: TRBJ2-7; CDR3aa: CASTPAGLAPGEQYF; CDR3nt: TGTGCCAGTACCCCAGCAGGACTAGCGCCGGGAGAGCAGTACTTC
v_gene: TRBV7-3; d_gene: NA; abundance: NA; j_gene: TRBJ2-3; CDR3aa: CASSQKGGQFADTQYF; CDR3nt: TGTGCCAGCAGCCAGAAGGGAGGCCAGTTTGCAGATACGCAGTATTTT
v_gene: TRBV4-3; d_gene: NA; abundance: NA; j_gene: TRBJ2-2; CDR3aa: CASSQDSGAGELFF; CDR3nt: TGCGCCAGCAGCCAAGATTCAGGGGCCGGGGAGCTGTTTTTT
v_gene: TRBV4-3; d_gene: NA; abundance: NA; j_gene: TRBJ2-7; CDR3aa: CASSQDSISYGQYF; CDR3nt: TGCGCCAGCAGCCAAGATAGCATATCCTACGGGCAGTACTTC